This T cell receptor beta chain was retrieved from a study of blood T cell repertoires in COVID-19. In the study overall: Sources were T cells, B-cell-depleted T cells, or PBMCs; the material itself was cDNA or gDNA.

How the authors handled the data: Nucleated cell number was recorded as an estimate derived from reference gene primer amplification. Clones were sequenced by immunoSEQ multiplex PCR, and TCRdb holds only the in-frame ones, with some missing. Clonal size and the V and J genes are those of that table, whereas D and trimming came from the DNA. The sample has 210,000 or so clones, approximately 84% seen once; the top ten hold around 4.5%. The V gene's germline CDR1 is SQVTM and CDR2 ANQGSEA. This CDR3 is 12 amino acids long. V shed 4 bases and J shed 3 bases, with 9 bases lying between them. The chain links TRBV29-1 to TRBJ1-1; D ambiguous. The clonotype originates from a man between 45 and 60 years old with acute or convalescent COVID-19. The sample was peripheral blood. Here the CDR3 DNA reads TGCAGCGTTGGAGAGGCGGACACTGAAGCTTTCTTT. Amino acids: CSVGEADTEAFF.